This TCR beta chain emerged from a study of blood T cell repertoires in COVID-19. The wider study: Both acute and convalescent COVID-19 samples were obtained from the United States, Italy and Spain. Nucleic acid was either cDNA or gDNA, and it came from T cells, B-cell-depleted T cells, or PBMCs.

The V gene's germline CDR1 is LNHDA and CDR2 SQIVND (reference sequence). After removal of 4 bases from V and 4 bases from J, the junction contained 6 bases not matched to a gene. The CDR3 covers 15 residues. Data came from immunoSEQ multiplex PCR; TCRdb stores just in-frame clones and leaves some out. Of about 180,000 clones listed, around 85% were seen once; the top ten hold approximately 7%. The source material was peripheral blood. The chain has TRBV19 and TRBJ1-3, with 8 bases fitting TRBD1. The TCR sequence derives from a man of 80 years or more with COVID-19, enrolled during active disease. The CDR3: CASSTGGAEGNTIYF. Written as DNA, the CDR3 is TGTGCCAGTAGTACAGGGGGCGCCGAAGGAAACACCATATATTTT.